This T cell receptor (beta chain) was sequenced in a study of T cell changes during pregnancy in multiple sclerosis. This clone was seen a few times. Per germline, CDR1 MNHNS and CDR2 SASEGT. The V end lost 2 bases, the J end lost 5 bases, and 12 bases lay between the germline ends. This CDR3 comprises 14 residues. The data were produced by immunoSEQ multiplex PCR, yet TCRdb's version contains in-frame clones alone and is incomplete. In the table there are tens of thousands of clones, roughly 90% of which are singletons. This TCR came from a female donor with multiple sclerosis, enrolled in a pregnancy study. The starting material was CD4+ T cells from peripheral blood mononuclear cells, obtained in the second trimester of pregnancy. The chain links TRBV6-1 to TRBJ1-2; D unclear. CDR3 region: CASSETAYSYGYTF. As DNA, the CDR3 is TGTGCCAGCAGTGAAACTGCATACTCTTATGGCTACACCTTC.